The source of this T cell receptor beta chain is a study of cytomegalovirus exposure and HLA in healthy donors. Details on this clone: Its antigen is still unknown.

Study results and caveats: Per a prior analysis, the majority of TCR beta V segments were productive roughly 87% or roughly 30% of the time. Sequencing likely produced, as an artifact, a cluster of highly shared sequence variants. After further analysis at a later stage, under 20,000 TCR beta sequences were associated with HLA alleles at 0.05 false discovery rate.

The V gene lost 2 bases and the J gene lost 0 bases, with 11 bases spanning the gap. The CDR3 is 15 amino acids. The germline V gene encodes CDR1 MNHEY and CDR2 SVGAGI. 13 Jbeta primers and 60 Vbeta primers were used for the PCR. TCRdb keeps only in-frame clones here, not all; method: immunoSEQ multiplex PCR. The data contain about 100,000 clones, approximately 70% of them singletons. This sequence originates from a man aged 30-40 years in good health and CMV-seropositive. The material sequenced was PBMCs. The chain is built from TRBV6-5 and TRBJ2-7; tentatively, D is TRBD2 (5 bases). The CDR3 DNA reads as TGTGCCAGCAGTTACAGGAGGTACGCCTCCTACGAGCAGTACTTC. It encodes CASSYRRYASYEQYF.